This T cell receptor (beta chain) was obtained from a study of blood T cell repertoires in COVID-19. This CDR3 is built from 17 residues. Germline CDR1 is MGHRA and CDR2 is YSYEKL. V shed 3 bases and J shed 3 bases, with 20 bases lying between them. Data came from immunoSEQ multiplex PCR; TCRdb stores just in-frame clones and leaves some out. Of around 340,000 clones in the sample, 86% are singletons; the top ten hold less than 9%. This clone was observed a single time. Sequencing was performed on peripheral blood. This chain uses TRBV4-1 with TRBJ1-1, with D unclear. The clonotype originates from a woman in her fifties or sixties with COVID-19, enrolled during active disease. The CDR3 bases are TGCGCCAGCAGCCAGATCCCCACCTTCGACGGGTACACTGAAGCTTTCTTT. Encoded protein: CASSQIPTFDGYTEAFF.